This is a list of T cell receptor beta chains from one sample in a study of cytomegalovirus exposure and HLA in healthy donors. Only in-frame clones appear in the TCRdb table, and some are missing; sequencing was by immunoSEQ multiplex PCR. Of about 120,000 clones detected, around 10% appear once; the ten largest clones hold roughly 3%. The sequencing sample was made of PBMCs. The receptors derive from a man aged 25-40 years in good health and CMV-seronegative. Both conserved end residues are part of each CDR3. The order of the fields is D gene, clone size, V gene, J gene, CDR3 protein, CDR3 DNA. A D gene is named only where the DNA matches it firmly. A clone size is listed for some rows: how often the clone was seen (once, few, many), or a class if it is expanded.

d_call: .
clone_size: few
v_call: TRBV30
j_call: TRBJ2-1
cdr3_aa: CAWSVGRGNEQFF
cdr3_nt: TGTGCCTGGAGTGTGGGGAGGGGGAATGAGCAGTTCTTC

d_call: TRBD1
clone_size: .
v_call: TRBV2
j_call: TRBJ2-5
cdr3_aa: CASRVPGQGGQETQYF
cdr3_nt: TGTGCCAGCAGGGTCCCGGGACAGGGGGGCCAAGAGACCCAGTACTTC

d_call: TRBD1
clone_size: .
v_call: TRBV25-1
j_call: TRBJ1-5
cdr3_aa: CASRILTRGRDQPQHF
cdr3_nt: TGTGCCAGCCGAATACTAACCAGGGGGCGAGATCAGCCCCAGCATTTT

d_call: TRBD2
clone_size: few
v_call: TRBV6-1
j_call: TRBJ2-7
cdr3_aa: CASSEEPSGSEEQYF
cdr3_nt: TGTGCCAGCAGTGAGGAGCCTAGCGGGAGTGAGGAGCAGTACTTC

d_call: TRBD1
clone_size: .
v_call: TRBV18
j_call: TRBJ2-7
cdr3_aa: CASSRQGSYEQYF
cdr3_nt: TGTGCCAGCTCTCGACAGGGGTCCTACGAGCAGTACTTC

d_call: .
clone_size: few
v_call: TRBV4-1
j_call: TRBJ1-4
cdr3_aa: CASSQDLVREKLFF
cdr3_nt: TGCGCCAGCAGCCAAGATTTGGTCCGGGAAAAACTGTTTTTT

d_call: .
clone_size: .
v_call: TRBV11-3
j_call: TRBJ2-3
cdr3_aa: CASRNRGTDTQYF
cdr3_nt: TGTGCCAGCAGAAACCGGGGGACAGATACGCAGTATTTT

d_call: TRBD1
clone_size: .
v_call: TRBV7-9
j_call: TRBJ2-2
cdr3_aa: CASTKSDRGNTGELFF
cdr3_nt: TGTGCCAGCACCAAGTCGGACAGGGGGAACACCGGGGAGCTGTTTTTT

d_call: .
clone_size: few
v_call: TRBV19
j_call: TRBJ1-1
cdr3_aa: CASRLYTEAFF
cdr3_nt: TGTGCCAGTAGACTATACACTGAAGCTTTCTTT

d_call: .
clone_size: .
v_call: TRBV6-1
j_call: TRBJ2-7
cdr3_aa: CASSEGGTRTYF
cdr3_nt: TGTGCCAGCAGTGAAGGGGGGACACGGACGTACTTC

d_call: .
clone_size: few
v_call: TRBV28
j_call: TRBJ1-2
cdr3_aa: CASSSPGGPYKGYTF
cdr3_nt: TGTGCCAGCAGTTCCCCCGGCGGTCCCTATAAGGGCTACACCTTC

d_call: TRBD1
clone_size: .
v_call: TRBV10-3
j_call: TRBJ2-7
cdr3_aa: CAIRGTGTDLYEQYF
cdr3_nt: TGTGCCATCAGGGGGACCGGGACAGATCTTTACGAGCAGTACTTC

d_call: .
clone_size: few
v_call: TRBV2
j_call: TRBJ2-3
cdr3_aa: CASSLGEGGRGDTQYF
cdr3_nt: TGTGCCAGCAGTCTCGGGGAGGGGGGGCGAGGAGATACGCAGTATTTT

d_call: TRBD1
clone_size: few
v_call: TRBV6-5
j_call: TRBJ2-7
cdr3_aa: CASRPRQGAYEQYF
cdr3_nt: TGTGCCAGCAGACCTAGACAGGGGGCCTACGAGCAGTACTTC

d_call: .
clone_size: .
v_call: TRBV19
j_call: TRBJ1-5
cdr3_aa: CASTYTGRNSNQPQHF
cdr3_nt: TGTGCCAGTACCTATACAGGAAGAAATAGCAATCAGCCCCAGCATTTT

d_call: TRBD1
clone_size: many
v_call: TRBV30
j_call: TRBJ1-2
cdr3_aa: CAWGRDRPHGYTF
cdr3_nt: TGTGCCTGGGGCCGGGACAGGCCTCATGGCTACACCTTC

d_call: TRBD2
clone_size: few
v_call: TRBV30
j_call: TRBJ2-3
cdr3_aa: CAWSVGSGRTDTQYF
cdr3_nt: TGTGCCTGGAGTGTCGGAAGCGGGAGAACAGATACGCAGTATTTT

d_call: .
clone_size: .
v_call: TRBV4-3
j_call: TRBJ2-7
cdr3_aa: CASSREWGVGEQYF
cdr3_nt: TGCGCCAGCAGCCGGGAGTGGGGGGTAGGCGAGCAGTACTTC

d_call: .
clone_size: .
v_call: TRBV7-9
j_call: TRBJ2-4
cdr3_aa: CASSLVAGTLAKNIQYF
cdr3_nt: TGTGCCAGCAGCTTAGTTGCGGGGACTTTAGCCAAAAACATTCAGTACTTC

d_call: .
clone_size: .
v_call: TRBV19
j_call: TRBJ1-5
cdr3_aa: CASSIDFRGWSNQPQHF
cdr3_nt: TGTGCCAGTAGTATAGATTTCAGGGGATGGAGCAATCAGCCCCAGCATTTT

d_call: .
clone_size: .
v_call: TRBV30
j_call: TRBJ1-4
cdr3_aa: CAWITGREAEKLFF
cdr3_nt: TGTGCCTGGATAACGGGCCGGGAGGCTGAAAAACTGTTTTTT

d_call: TRBD1
clone_size: .
v_call: TRBV9
j_call: TRBJ1-1
cdr3_aa: CASSAEGTGTEAFF
cdr3_nt: TGTGCCAGCAGCGCCGAAGGGACAGGGACTGAAGCTTTCTTT

d_call: .
clone_size: .
v_call: TRBV19
j_call: TRBJ2-7
cdr3_aa: CASTPGAGSSYEQYF
cdr3_nt: TGTGCCAGTACCCCTGGGGCGGGGAGCTCCTACGAGCAGTACTTC

d_call: TRBD1
clone_size: .
v_call: TRBV5-6
j_call: TRBJ2-3
cdr3_aa: CASSWDRGTDTQYF
cdr3_nt: TGTGCCAGCAGCTGGGACAGGGGAACAGATACGCAGTATTTT

d_call: .
clone_size: few
v_call: TRBV12-1
j_call: TRBJ2-1
cdr3_aa: CASSSAASSSYNEQFF
cdr3_nt: TGTGCCAGCAGCTCCGCAGCGAGTAGCTCCTACAATGAGCAGTTCTTC

d_call: .
clone_size: few
v_call: TRBV7-9
j_call: TRBJ2-3
cdr3_aa: CASSLGAGTGADTQYF
cdr3_nt: TGTGCCAGCAGCTTAGGGGCCGGGACTGGTGCGGATACGCAGTATTTT

d_call: TRBD1
clone_size: .
v_call: TRBV19
j_call: TRBJ2-7
cdr3_aa: CASSITGVGEQYF
cdr3_nt: TGTGCCAGTAGTATAACAGGGGTAGGTGAGCAGTACTTC

d_call: TRBD1
clone_size: .
v_call: TRBV6-6
j_call: TRBJ1-2
cdr3_aa: CASIFDRDYGYTF
cdr3_nt: TGTGCCAGCATTTTTGACAGGGACTATGGCTACACCTTC

d_call: .
clone_size: .
v_call: TRBV5-1
j_call: TRBJ1-2
cdr3_aa: CASSLWGRNYGYTF
cdr3_nt: TGCGCCAGCAGCTTGTGGGGCAGGAACTATGGCTACACCTTC

d_call: .
clone_size: few
v_call: TRBV6-6
j_call: TRBJ1-1
cdr3_aa: CASSAQGMNTEAFF
cdr3_nt: TGTGCCAGCAGTGCCCAGGGTATGAACACTGAAGCTTTCTTT

d_call: .
clone_size: few
v_call: TRBV7-2
j_call: TRBJ1-5
cdr3_aa: CASSLAGGNQPQHF
cdr3_nt: TGTGCCAGCAGCTTAGCAGGGGGCAATCAGCCCCAGCATTTT

d_call: .
clone_size: .
v_call: TRBV5-1
j_call: TRBJ1-4
cdr3_aa: CASSLFAGGEKLFF
cdr3_nt: TGCGCCAGCAGCTTGTTCGCGGGGGGCGAAAAACTGTTTTTT

d_call: .
clone_size: .
v_call: TRBV7-9
j_call: TRBJ1-2
cdr3_aa: CASSLPGNYGYTF
cdr3_nt: TGTGCCAGCAGCTTACCGGGGAACTATGGCTACACCTTC

d_call: TRBD1
clone_size: few
v_call: TRBV5-8
j_call: TRBJ2-7
cdr3_aa: CASSRATSGGSYEQYF
cdr3_nt: TGTGCCAGCAGCCGGGCTACTTCAGGGGGCTCCTACGAGCAGTACTTC

d_call: .
clone_size: .
v_call: TRBV4-1
j_call: TRBJ2-7
cdr3_aa: CASSQESPSSYEQYF
cdr3_nt: TGCGCCAGCAGCCAAGAAAGCCCTAGCTCCTACGAGCAGTACTTC

d_call: TRBD1
clone_size: few
v_call: TRBV27
j_call: TRBJ1-5
cdr3_aa: CASSPGQVYQPQHF
cdr3_nt: TGTGCCAGCAGTCCCGGACAGGTTTATCAGCCCCAGCATTTT

d_call: .
clone_size: .
v_call: TRBV5-8
j_call: TRBJ1-5
cdr3_aa: CASSFLRGGWNQPQHF
cdr3_nt: TGTGCCAGCAGCTTCCTGCGCGGGGGGTGGAATCAGCCCCAGCATTTT

d_call: .
clone_size: .
v_call: TRBV19
j_call: TRBJ1-2
cdr3_aa: CASKRNYGYTF
cdr3_nt: TGTGCCAGTAAACGGAACTATGGCTACACCTTC

d_call: .
clone_size: .
v_call: TRBV7-8
j_call: TRBJ1-3
cdr3_aa: CASSPQPDNSGNTIYF
cdr3_nt: TGTGCCAGCAGCCCGCAACCAGACAACTCTGGAAACACCATATATTTT

d_call: .
clone_size: .
v_call: TRBV19
j_call: TRBJ1-3
cdr3_aa: CASSIGRGKSGNTIYF
cdr3_nt: TGTGCCAGTAGTATCGGTCGGGGAAAATCTGGAAACACCATATATTTT

d_call: TRBD2
clone_size: .
v_call: TRBV6-5
j_call: TRBJ2-7
cdr3_aa: CASSYQAGGRHEQYF
cdr3_nt: TGTGCCAGCAGTTATCAAGCGGGGGGGCGTCACGAGCAGTACTTC

d_call: TRBD1
clone_size: few
v_call: TRBV29-1
j_call: TRBJ2-7
cdr3_aa: CSVEGTGPYEQYF
cdr3_nt: TGCAGCGTTGAAGGGACAGGGCCCTACGAGCAGTACTTC

d_call: .
clone_size: .
v_call: TRBV4-1
j_call: TRBJ1-1
cdr3_aa: CASSRYLEGPSNTEAFF
cdr3_nt: TGCGCCAGCAGCCGTTATCTAGAGGGTCCCTCGAACACTGAAGCTTTCTTT

d_call: TRBD1
clone_size: .
v_call: TRBV9
j_call: TRBJ1-3
cdr3_aa: CASSTGGSTTGNTIYF
cdr3_nt: TGTGCCAGCAGCACAGGGGGCTCGACGACTGGAAACACCATATATTTT

d_call: .
clone_size: few
v_call: TRBV5-1
j_call: TRBJ2-3
cdr3_aa: CASSPGVGSGTDTQYF
cdr3_nt: TGCGCCAGCAGCCCGGGGGTCGGGAGTGGCACAGATACGCAGTATTTT

d_call: TRBD1
clone_size: few
v_call: TRBV27
j_call: TRBJ2-4
cdr3_aa: CASSPTTGQHKNIQYF
cdr3_nt: TGTGCCAGCAGCCCCACGACGGGACAGCACAAAAACATTCAGTACTTC

d_call: TRBD1
clone_size: .
v_call: TRBV6-1
j_call: TRBJ2-7
cdr3_aa: CASSTTGWVEYEQYF
cdr3_nt: TGTGCCAGCAGTACGACAGGGTGGGTGGAGTACGAGCAGTACTTC

d_call: .
clone_size: .
v_call: TRBV11-2
j_call: TRBJ1-1
cdr3_aa: CASSAQGGNTEAFF
cdr3_nt: TGTGCCAGCAGCGCACAGGGTGGAAACACTGAAGCTTTCTTT